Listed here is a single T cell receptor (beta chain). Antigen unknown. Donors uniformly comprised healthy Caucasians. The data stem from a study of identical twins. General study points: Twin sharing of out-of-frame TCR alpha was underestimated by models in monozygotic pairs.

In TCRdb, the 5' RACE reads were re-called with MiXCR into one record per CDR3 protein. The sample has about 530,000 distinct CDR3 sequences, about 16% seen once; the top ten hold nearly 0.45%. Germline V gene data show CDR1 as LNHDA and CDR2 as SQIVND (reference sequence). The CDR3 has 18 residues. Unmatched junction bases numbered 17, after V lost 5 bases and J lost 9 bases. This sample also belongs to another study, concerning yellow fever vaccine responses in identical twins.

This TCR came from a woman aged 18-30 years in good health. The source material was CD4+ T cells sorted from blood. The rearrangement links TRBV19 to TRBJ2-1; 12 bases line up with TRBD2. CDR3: CASSLTPSGGAFRSEQFF. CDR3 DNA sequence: TGTGCCAGTAGTCTAACACCTAGCGGGGGGGCCTTTCGCAGTGAGCAGTTCTTC.